This T cell receptor beta chain was profiled in a study of beta chain features in type 1 diabetes. CDR1 is SGHRS and CDR2 is YFSETQ in the germline V gene. Deletions cut 4 bases from V and 5 bases from J, with 16 bases between. The CDR3 has 14 amino acids. Note on this clone: Its antigen is currently unknown.

Regarding the study as a whole: cDNA-based sequencing might over-represent cells highly expressing TCR.

Sequencing targeted expressed TCRB transcripts, as all isolated RNA had been reverse transcribed. Assay: immunoSEQ multiplex PCR; the TCRdb copy retains only in-frame clones and omits some. The table lists about 330,000 clones, approximately 11% of them singletons. Sorted cells reached over 95% purity in every population. What was sequenced was naive CD4+ T cells from blood. This sequence was found in a woman in her twenties or thirties in good health. The chain has TRBV5-1 and TRBJ2-7; D perhaps matches TRBD1 (5 bases). CDR3 region: CASSRDRVWDEQYF. In DNA form, the CDR3 reads TGCGCCAGCAGCCGAGACAGAGTTTGGGACGAGCAGTACTTC.